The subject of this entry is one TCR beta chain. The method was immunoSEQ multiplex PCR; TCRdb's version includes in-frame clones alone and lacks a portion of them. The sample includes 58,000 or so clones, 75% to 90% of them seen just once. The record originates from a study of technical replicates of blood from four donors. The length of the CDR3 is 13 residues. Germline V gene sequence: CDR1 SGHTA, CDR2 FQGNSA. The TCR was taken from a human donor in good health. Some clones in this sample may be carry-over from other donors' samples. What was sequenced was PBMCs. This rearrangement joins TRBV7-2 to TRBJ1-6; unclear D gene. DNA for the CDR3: TGTGCGAGCGGCTACAGCTATAATTCACCCCTCCACTTT. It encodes CASGYSYNSPLHF.